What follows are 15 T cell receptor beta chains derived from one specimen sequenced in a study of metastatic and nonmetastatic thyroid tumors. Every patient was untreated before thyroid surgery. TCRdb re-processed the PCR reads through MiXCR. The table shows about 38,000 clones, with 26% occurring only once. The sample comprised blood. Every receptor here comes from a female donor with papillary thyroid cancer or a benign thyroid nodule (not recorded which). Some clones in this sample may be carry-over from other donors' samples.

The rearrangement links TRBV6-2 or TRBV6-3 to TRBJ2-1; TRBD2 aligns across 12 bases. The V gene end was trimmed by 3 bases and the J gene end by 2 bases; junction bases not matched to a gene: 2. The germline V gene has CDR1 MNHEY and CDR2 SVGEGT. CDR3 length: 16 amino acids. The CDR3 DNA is TGTGCCAGCAGTTATGGACTAGCGGGGACCTACAATGAGCAGTTCTTC. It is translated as CASSYGLAGTYNEQFF.

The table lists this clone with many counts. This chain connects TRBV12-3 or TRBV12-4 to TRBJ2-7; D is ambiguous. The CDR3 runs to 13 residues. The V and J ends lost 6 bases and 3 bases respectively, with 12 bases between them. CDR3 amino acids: CASRPSAGYEQYF. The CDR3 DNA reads TGTGCCAGCAGACCTTCGGCCGGCTACGAGCAGTACTTC.

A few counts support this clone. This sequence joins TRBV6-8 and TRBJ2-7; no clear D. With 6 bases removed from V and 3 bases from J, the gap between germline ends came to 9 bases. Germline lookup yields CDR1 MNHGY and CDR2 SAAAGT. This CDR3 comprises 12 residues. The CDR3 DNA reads TGTGCCAGCAGAACAGAGTTCTACGAGCAGTACTTC. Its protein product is CASRTEFYEQYF.

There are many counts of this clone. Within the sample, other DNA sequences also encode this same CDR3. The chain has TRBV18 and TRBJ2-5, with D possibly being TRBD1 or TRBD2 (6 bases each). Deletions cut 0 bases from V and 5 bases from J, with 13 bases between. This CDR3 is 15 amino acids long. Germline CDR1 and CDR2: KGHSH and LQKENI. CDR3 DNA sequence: TGTGCCAGCTCACCACCCTCGGGGGCGCGGGAGACCCAGTACTTC. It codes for CASSPPSGARETQYF.

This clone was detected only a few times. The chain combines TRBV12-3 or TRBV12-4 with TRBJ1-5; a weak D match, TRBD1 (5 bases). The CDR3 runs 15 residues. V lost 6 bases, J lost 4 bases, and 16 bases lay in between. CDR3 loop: CASSPTGPGNQPQHF. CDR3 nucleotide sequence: TGTGCCAGCAGCCCAACAGGACCGGGGAATCAGCCCCAGCATTTT.

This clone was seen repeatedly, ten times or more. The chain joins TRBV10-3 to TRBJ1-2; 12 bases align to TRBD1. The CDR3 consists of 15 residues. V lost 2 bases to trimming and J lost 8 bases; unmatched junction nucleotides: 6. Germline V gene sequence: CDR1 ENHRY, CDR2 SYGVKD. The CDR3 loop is CAISEPGQGAGGYTF. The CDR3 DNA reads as TGTGCCATCAGTGAGCCGGGACAGGGGGCAGGGGGCTACACCTTC.

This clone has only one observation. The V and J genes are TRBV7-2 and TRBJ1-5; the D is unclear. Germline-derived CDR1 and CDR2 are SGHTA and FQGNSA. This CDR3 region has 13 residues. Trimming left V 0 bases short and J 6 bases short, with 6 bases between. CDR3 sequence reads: CASSLAVGQPQHF. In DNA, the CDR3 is TGTGCCAGCAGCTTAGCGGTTGGTCAGCCCCAGCATTTT.

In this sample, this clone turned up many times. CDR3 residues: CASSQGDTQYF. The DNA of the CDR3 is TGTGCCAGCAGCCAGGGAGATACGCAGTATTTT. The chain recombines TRBV7-6 with TRBJ2-3; D possibly corresponds to TRBD1 (5 bases). V was clipped by 5 bases and J by 5 bases, with 5 bases between them. The CDR3 contains 11 residues. From germline, CDR1 is SGHVS and CDR2 FNYEAQ.

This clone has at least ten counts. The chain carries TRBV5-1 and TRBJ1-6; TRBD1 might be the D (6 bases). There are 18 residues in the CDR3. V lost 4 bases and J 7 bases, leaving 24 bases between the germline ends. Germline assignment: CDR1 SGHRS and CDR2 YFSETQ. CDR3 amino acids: CASSSTPGGQTRNSPLHF. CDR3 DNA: TGCGCCAGCAGCAGCACCCCGGGGGGCCAAACTCGGAATTCACCCCTCCACTTT.

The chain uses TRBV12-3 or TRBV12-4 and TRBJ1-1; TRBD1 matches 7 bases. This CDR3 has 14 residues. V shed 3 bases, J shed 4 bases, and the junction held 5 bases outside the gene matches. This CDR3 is CASSLRGPGTEAFF. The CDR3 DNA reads TGTGCCAGCAGTTTGAGGGGGCCCGGCACTGAAGCTTTCTTT.

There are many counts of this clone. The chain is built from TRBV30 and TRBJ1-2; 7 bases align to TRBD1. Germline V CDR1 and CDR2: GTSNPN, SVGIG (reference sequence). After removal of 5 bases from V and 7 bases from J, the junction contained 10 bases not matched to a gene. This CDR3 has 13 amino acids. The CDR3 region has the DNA TGTGCCTGGCGCCAGGAGGGGGCGGGTGGCTACACCTTC. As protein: CAWRQEGAGGYTF.

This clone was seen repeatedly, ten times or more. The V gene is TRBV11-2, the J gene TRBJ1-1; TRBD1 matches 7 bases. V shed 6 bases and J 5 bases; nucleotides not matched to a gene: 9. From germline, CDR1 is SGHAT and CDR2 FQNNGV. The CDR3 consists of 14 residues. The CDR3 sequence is CASSHDRAGTEAFF. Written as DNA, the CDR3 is TGTGCCAGCAGTCACGACAGGGCGGGGACTGAAGCTTTCTTT.

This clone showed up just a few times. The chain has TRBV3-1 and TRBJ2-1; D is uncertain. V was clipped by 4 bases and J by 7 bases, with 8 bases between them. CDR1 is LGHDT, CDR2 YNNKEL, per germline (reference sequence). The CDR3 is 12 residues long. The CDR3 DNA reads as TGTGCCAGCAGCCGGACGTCAAATGAGCAGTTCTTC. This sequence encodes CASSRTSNEQFF.

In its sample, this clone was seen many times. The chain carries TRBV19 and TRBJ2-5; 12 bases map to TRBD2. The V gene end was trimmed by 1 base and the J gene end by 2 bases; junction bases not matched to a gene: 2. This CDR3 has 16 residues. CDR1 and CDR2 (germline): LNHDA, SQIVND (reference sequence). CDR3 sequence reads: CASSIGLAGGQETQYF. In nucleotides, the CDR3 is TGTGCCAGTAGTATAGGTCTAGCGGGGGGGCAAGAGACCCAGTACTTC.

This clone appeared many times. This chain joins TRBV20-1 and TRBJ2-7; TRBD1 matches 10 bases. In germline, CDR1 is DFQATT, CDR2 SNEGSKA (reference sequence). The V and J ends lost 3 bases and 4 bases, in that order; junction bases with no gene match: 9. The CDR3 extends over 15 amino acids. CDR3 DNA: TGCAGTGCTAGGCTCTCTCCGGACAGGGGGTACGAGCAGTACTTC. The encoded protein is CSARLSPDRGYEQYF.